This T cell receptor (beta chain) was retrieved from a study of T-cell reconstitution after alpha-beta-depleted transplantation in children. This sample's TCRbeta library carried unique molecular identifier barcodes. TCRdb passed the PCR reads through MiXCR, listing each CDR3 protein once. The table includes approximately 400,000 distinct CDR3 sequences, roughly 11% detected once. J lost 6 bases, V lost 3 bases, and 14 bases had no gene match. CDR3 length: 15 residues. CDR1 is DFQATT and CDR2 is SNEGSKA in the germline V gene (reference sequence). The rearrangement uses TRBV20-1 and TRBJ2-7; TRBD2 aligns across 7 bases. The material was PBMCs from the stem cell graft donor, obtained from the stem cell graft. This receptor was identified in a human donor who donated a stem cell graft to a child with acute myeloid leukemia. CDR3 in amino acids: CSASGGGTKVTEQYF. The CDR3 nucleotides are TGCAGTGCTAGCGGAGGAGGGACTAAAGTAACCGAGCAGTACTTC.